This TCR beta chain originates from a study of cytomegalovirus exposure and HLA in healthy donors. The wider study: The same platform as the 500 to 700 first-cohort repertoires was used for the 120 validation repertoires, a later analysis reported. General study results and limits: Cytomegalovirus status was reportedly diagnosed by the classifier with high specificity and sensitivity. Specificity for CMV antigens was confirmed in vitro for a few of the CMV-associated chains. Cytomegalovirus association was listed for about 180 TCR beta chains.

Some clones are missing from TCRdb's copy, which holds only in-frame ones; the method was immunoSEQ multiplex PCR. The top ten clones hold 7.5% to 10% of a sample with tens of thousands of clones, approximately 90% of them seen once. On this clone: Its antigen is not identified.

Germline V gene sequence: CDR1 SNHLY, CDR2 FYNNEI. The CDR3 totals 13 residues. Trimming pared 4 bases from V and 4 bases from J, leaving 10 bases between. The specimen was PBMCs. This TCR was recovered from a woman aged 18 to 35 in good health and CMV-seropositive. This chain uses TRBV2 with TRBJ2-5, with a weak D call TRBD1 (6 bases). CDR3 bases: TGTGCCAGCAGTGTCCGAGGGGGAGAGACCCAGTACTTC. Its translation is CASSVRGGETQYF.